The source of this T cell receptor (beta chain) is a study of T cell repertoires in cytomegalovirus infection. Overall study context: Selection of CMV epitopes for the study included recently identified HLA-C-restricted and well-studied HLA-B-restricted ones. Both CMV infection and a matching HLA type were indicated by public TCR beta signatures.

Looked up from germline, CDR1 is LGHNT and CDR2 is FRNRAP. CDR3 length equals 11 residues. Overall study findings and caveats: Summed frequency of shared TCR beta families picked out CMV carriers who also had the relevant HLA.

From the reads, TCRdb called clonotypes with MiXCR, one entry per CDR3 protein. The data hold approximately 990,000 distinct CDR3 sequences, with less than 40% observed a single time. This clonotype has at least ten counts. Antigen specificity is unknown. The rearrangement uses TRBV12-5 and TRBJ2-1; TRBD1 or TRBD2 may be the D gene (5 bases each). The sample here was cultured CD8+ T cells from PBMCs, taken from culture after CMV antigen stimulation. This receptor was taken from a human donor in good health (CMV status not recorded). Some clones in this sample may be carry-over from other donors' samples. The CDR3 protein is CASGLGDEQFF. The CDR3 coding sequence is TGTGCCAGCGGTCTGGGGGATGAGCAGTTCTTC. The whole variable domain, remainder taken from reference TRBV12-5 and TRBJ2-1, is DARVTQTPRHKVTEMGQEVTMRCQPILGHNTVFWYRQTMMQGLELLAYFRNRAPLDDSGMPKDRFSAEMPDATLATLKIQPSEPRDSAVYFCASGLGDEQFFGPGTRLTVL.